This T cell receptor beta chain appears in the sequencing data of a study of neoadjuvant nivolumab and ipilimumab in lung cancer. The overall study: Patients got nivolumab 3 mg/kg on days 1, 15 and 29; combination added ipilimumab 1 mg/kg day 1. Study conclusions and caveats: TCR clonality did not significantly correlate with pathologic tumor regression.

The CDR3 is 15 amino acids. V was cut by 3 bases and J by 1 base, with 12 bases left in between. From germline, CDR1 is KGHSH and CDR2 LQKENI. A remark on this clone: Its antigen is unidentified.

Repertoires were generated with immunoSEQ multiplex PCR, while TCRdb's copy carries only in-frame clones and drops some. The sample contains some 28,000 clones, 75% to 85% of which appear only once. The TCR comes from an adult with non-small cell lung cancer. The gene calls are TRBV18 and TRBJ1-1; D gene uncertain. The specimen comprised tumor tissue, sampled after neoadjuvant nivolumab, alone or with ipilimumab, at or shortly before surgery. DNA of the CDR3: TGTGCCAGCTCACCTCCAAGGGTTAAGAACACTGAAGCTTTCTTT. It encodes CASSPPRVKNTEAFF.